The 3 T cell receptor beta chains below all came from one sample that was sequenced in a study of OX40 agonist ivuxolimab in advanced cancers. Clones were read by immunoSEQ multiplex PCR, and TCRdb kept only the in-frame ones, dropping some. The sample carries 57,000 or so clones, about 86% recorded once. Material: CD4+ or CD8+ T cells sorted from blood, obtained in a trial of the OX40 agonist ivuxolimab. These receptors all come from an adult with an advanced solid tumor such as melanoma, head and neck, liver or kidney cancer.

This chain connects TRBV7-8 to TRBJ2-1; the D is unclear. This CDR3 comprises 11 residues. Trimming shortened V by 3 bases and J by 15 bases, and 12 bases separated the two germline ends. Germline CDR1 is SGHVS and CDR2 is FQNEAQ. This chain's CDR3 is CASSLLVDRFF. The CDR3 DNA follows: TGTGCCAGCAGCTTGCTAGTTGATCGGTTCTTC.

V and J are TRBV5-5 and TRBJ2-1; D unresolved. The germline gives CDR1 SGHKS, CDR2 YYEKEE (reference sequence). CDR3 length: 13 amino acids. V lost 0 bases and J 5 bases, leaving 6 bases between the germline ends. In nucleotides, the CDR3 is TGTGCCAGCAGCTTGGATTCTAACAATGAGCAGTTCTTC. It specifies CASSLDSNNEQFF. Filled out from reference TRBV5-5 and TRBJ2-1, the complete variable domain reads DAGVTQSPTHLIKTRGQQVTLRCSPISGHKSVSWYQQVLGQGPQFIFQYYEKEERGRGNFPDRFSARQFPNYSSELNVNALLLGDSALYLCASSLDSNNEQFFGPGTRLTVL.

The gene calls are TRBV5-3 and TRBJ2-1; the match to TRBD2 covers 9 bases. TRBV5-3 is reported as an ORF; its role is uncertain. This CDR3 region has 16 residues. With V trimmed by 3 bases and J by 8 bases, 12 bases remained unmatched. As DNA, the CDR3 is TGTGCCAGAAGCTGGGGGACTAGCAGACCGCAGGATGAGCAGTTCTTC. Its translation: CARSWGTSRPQDEQFF.